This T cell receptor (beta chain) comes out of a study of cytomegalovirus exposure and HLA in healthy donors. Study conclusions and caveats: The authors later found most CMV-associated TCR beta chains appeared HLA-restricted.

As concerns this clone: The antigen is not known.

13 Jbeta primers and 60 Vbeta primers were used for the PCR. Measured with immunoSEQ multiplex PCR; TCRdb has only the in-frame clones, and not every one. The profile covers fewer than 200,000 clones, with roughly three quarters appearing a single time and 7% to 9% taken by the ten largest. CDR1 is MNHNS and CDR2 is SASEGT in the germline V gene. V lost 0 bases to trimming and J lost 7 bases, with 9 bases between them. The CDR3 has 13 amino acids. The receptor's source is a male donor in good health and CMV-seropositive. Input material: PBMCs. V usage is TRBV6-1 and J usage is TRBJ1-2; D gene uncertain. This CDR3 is CASSEAAFGGYTF. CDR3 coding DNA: TGTGCCAGCAGTGAAGCGGCCTTTGGTGGCTACACCTTC.